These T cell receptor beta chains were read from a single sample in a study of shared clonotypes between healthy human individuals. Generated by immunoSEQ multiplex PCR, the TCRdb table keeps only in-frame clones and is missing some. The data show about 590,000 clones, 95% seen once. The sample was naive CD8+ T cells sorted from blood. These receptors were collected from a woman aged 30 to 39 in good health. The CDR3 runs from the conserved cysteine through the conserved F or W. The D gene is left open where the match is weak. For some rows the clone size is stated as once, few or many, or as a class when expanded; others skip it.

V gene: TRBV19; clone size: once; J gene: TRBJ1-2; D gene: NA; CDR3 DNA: TGTGCCAGTAGTACAAGGACGGTGGGGTATGGCTACACCTTC; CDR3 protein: CASSTRTVGYGYTF
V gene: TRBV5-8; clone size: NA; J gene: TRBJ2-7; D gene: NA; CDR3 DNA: TGTGCCAGCAGCTTAGTGAGACAGGCCTACGAGCAGTACTTC; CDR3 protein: CASSLVRQAYEQYF
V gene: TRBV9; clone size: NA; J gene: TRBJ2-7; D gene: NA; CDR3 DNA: TGTGCCAGCAGCGTAGGGACTGGGGCCTACGAGCAGTACTTC; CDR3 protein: CASSVGTGAYEQYF
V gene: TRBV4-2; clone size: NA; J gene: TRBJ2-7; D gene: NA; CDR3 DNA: TGTGCCAGCAGCCAAGCTCCGTTTCTGTACTTC; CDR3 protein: CASSQAPFLYF
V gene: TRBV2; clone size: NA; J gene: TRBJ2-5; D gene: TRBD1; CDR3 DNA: TGTGCCAGCAGCGCCGGGACAGGGGCAGAGACCCAGTACTTC; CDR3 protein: CASSAGTGAETQYF
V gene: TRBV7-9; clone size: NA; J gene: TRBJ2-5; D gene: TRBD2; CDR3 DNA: TGTGCCAGCAGCCCTAGAGGACTAGCGGGAGAAGAGACCCAGTACTTC; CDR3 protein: CASSPRGLAGEETQYF
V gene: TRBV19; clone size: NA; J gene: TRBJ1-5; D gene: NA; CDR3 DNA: TGTGCCAGTCTAGACCCACTTAGGGAAAAGGGCAATCAGCCCCAGCATTTT; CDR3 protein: CASLDPLREKGNQPQHF
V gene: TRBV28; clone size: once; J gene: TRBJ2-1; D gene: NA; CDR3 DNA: TGTGCCAGCAGTTTATCGGCGGGATCTGAGCAGTTCTTC; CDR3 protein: CASSLSAGSEQFF
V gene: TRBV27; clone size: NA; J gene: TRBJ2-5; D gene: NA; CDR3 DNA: TGTGCCAGCAGTCCCCTAGGGTGGCAGGGAGAGACCCAGTACTTC; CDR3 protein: CASSPLGWQGETQYF
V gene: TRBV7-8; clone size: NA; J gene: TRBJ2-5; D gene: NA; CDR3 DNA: TGTGCCAGCAGCATCCCGGACAGGCCGGGGGGAGAGACCCAGTACTTC; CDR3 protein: CASSIPDRPGGETQYF
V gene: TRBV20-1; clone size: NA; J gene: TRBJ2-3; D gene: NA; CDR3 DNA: TGCAGTGCCCCAGGAAGGGATACGCAGTATTTT; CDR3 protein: CSAPGRDTQYF
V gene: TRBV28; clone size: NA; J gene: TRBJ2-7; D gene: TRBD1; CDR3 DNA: TGTGCCAGCAGTTGGGGGACAGGGGGCGTTGGCGAGCAGTACTTC; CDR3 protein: CASSWGTGGVGEQYF
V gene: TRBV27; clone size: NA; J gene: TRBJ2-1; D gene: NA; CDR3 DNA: TGTGCCAGCAGTTTATTGGGAGATGAGCAGTTCTTC; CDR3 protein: CASSLLGDEQFF
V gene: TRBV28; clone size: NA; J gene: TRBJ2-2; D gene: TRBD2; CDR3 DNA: TGTGCCAGCAGCCAAATAGCGGGACTAAACACCGGGGAGCTGTTTTTT; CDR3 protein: CASSQIAGLNTGELFF
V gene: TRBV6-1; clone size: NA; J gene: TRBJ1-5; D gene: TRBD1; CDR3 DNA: TGTGCCAGCAGTGGGCGGACAGGGGACCGCTATAGCAATCAGCCCCAGCATTTT; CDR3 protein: CASSGRTGDRYSNQPQHF
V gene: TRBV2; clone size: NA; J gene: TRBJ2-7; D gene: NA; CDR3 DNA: TGTGCCGCCCGAGGCGTCGGGGAGGAGCAGTACTTC; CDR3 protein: CAARGVGEEQYF
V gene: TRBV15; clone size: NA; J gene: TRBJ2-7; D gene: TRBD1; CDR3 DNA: TGTGCCACCAGCAGAGATCTCGGACAGGCCCACGAGCAGTACTTC; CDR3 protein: CATSRDLGQAHEQYF
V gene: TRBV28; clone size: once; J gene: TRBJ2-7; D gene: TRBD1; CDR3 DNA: TGTGCCAGCAGTTTGTCCCTACAGGGGGCTGGGAACGAGCAGTACTTC; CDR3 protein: CASSLSLQGAGNEQYF
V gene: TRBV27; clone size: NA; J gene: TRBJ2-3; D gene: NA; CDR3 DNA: TGTGCCAGCAGTTTATCGCTCCACACAGATACGCAGTATTTT; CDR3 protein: CASSLSLHTDTQYF
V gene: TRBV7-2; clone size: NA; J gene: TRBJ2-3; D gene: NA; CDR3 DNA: TGTGCCAGCAGCTCCCGGGGAGATACGCAGTATTTT; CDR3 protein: CASSSRGDTQYF
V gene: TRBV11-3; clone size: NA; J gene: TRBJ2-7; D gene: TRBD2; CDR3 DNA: TGTGCCAGCAGCACGACTAGCGGGTACTCCTACGAGCAGTACTTC; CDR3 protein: CASSTTSGYSYEQYF
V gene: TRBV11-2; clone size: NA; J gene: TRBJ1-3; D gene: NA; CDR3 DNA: TGTGCCAGCAGCTTAGATCGGACCCACGGAAACACCATATATTTT; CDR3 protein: CASSLDRTHGNTIYF
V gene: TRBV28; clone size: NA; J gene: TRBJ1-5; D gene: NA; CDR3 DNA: TGTGCCAGCAACAGGGACTATAGCAATCAGCCCCAGCATTTT; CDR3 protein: CASNRDYSNQPQHF
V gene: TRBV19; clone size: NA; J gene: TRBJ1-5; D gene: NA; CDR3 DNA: TGTGCCAGTAGTAGGTGGGGGGCAGACAATCAGCCCCAGCATTTT; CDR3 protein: CASSRWGADNQPQHF